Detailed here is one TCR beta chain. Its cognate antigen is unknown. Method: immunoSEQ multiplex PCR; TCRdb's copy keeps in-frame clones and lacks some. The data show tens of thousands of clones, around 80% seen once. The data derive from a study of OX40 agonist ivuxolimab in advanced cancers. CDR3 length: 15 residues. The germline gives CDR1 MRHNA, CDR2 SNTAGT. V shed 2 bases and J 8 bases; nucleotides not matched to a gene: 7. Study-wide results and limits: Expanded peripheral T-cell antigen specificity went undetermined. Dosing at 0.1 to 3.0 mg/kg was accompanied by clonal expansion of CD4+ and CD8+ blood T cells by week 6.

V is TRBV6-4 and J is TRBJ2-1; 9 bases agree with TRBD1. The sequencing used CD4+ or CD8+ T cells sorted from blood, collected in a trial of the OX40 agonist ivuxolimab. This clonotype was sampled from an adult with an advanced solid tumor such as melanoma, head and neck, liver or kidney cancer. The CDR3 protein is CASSDGQGLSDEQFF. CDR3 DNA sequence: TGTGCCAGCAGTGACGGACAGGGGCTTTCGGATGAGCAGTTCTTC.